Here is one TCR beta chain with its context. The study drew all its donors from Caucasian adults living in Nashville, Tennessee. Germline CDR1 is LGHNT and CDR2 is FRNRAP. V shed 1 base and J 5 bases; nucleotides not matched to a gene: 3. The CDR3 loop spans 15 amino acids. This record comes from a study of shared clonotypes between healthy human individuals. Only in-frame clones appear in the TCRdb table, and some are missing; sequencing was by immunoSEQ multiplex PCR. The table lists approximately 1.1 million clones, around 82% of them singletons, with under 0.65% in the top ten. The clonotype was recovered from a young man in good health. Some clones in this sample may be carry-over from other donors' samples. Sequenced material: memory CD4+ T cells from PBMCs. Subset of the sample: CD45RA-negative fraction. This chain joins TRBV12-5 and TRBJ2-1; 9 bases are shared with TRBD1. The DNA for the CDR3 is TGTGCTAGTGGTTTGGCCGGGACAGGGCACAATGAGCAGTTCTTC. Translation gives CASGLAGTGHNEQFF.